This entry concerns a single T cell receptor beta chain. The data stem from a study of blood T cell repertoires in COVID-19. About the study: The origin of the acute and convalescent COVID-19 samples was the United States, Italy and Spain. PBMCs, B-cell-depleted T cells, or T cells provided the cDNA or gDNA that made up the material.

Germline V gene sequence: CDR1 GTSNPN, CDR2 SVGIG (reference sequence). Trimming removed 0 bases from V and 13 bases from J, with 16 bases in between. This CDR3 has 14 amino acids. Original processing methods: Nucleated cell counts were estimated from reference gene primer amplification. TCRdb's copy holds only in-frame clones and misses some; the assay was immunoSEQ multiplex PCR. V, J and clone size are those of that table, while D and trimming were read from the DNA. The sample contains under 350,000 clones, roughly 85% of which appear only once. This TCR was sampled from a human donor in a cohort sampled during active COVID-19. The sequencing input was peripheral blood. The V and J genes are TRBV30 and TRBJ1-6; D might be TRBD1 (5 bases). The CDR3 region has the DNA TGTGCCTGGAGTGTTGGGGGGACGGAGACGCCCCTCCACTTT. Translation: CAWSVGGTETPLHF.